Listed below are T cell receptor beta chains from one sample, sequenced in a study of cytomegalovirus exposure and HLA in healthy donors. The repertoire was sequenced with immunoSEQ multiplex PCR; TCRdb's copy has only in-frame clones and lacks some. The table includes about 76,000 clones, over 65% detected once. The material sequenced was PBMCs. These receptors came from a woman aged 40 to 50 in good health and CMV-seropositive. Both conserved end residues are trimmed from each CDR3. Fields, in order: CDR3 protein, D gene, J gene, V gene. The D gene is left open where the match is weak.

ASSLQGARTEAF TRBD1 TRBJ1-1 TRBV7-9
ASSQESSSYNEQF NA TRBJ2-1 TRBV4-3
ASSLAGGGSTDTQY TRBD2 TRBJ2-3 TRBV7-2
ASSVGVTLYNEQF NA TRBJ2-1 TRBV9
ASSPRGADSNQPQH NA TRBJ1-5 TRBV18
ASSPSGGGQETQY TRBD2 TRBJ2-5 TRBV4-2
ASSPTGDSNQPQH NA TRBJ1-5 TRBV2
ASSLDGSYAEKLF NA TRBJ1-4 TRBV27
ASSRQGDNSPLH TRBD1 TRBJ1-6 TRBV6-6
ASSSRGHSSYEQY NA TRBJ2-7 TRBV7-2
SIGQSNNYEQY NA TRBJ2-7 TRBV29-1
ASGSHYGYT NA TRBJ1-2 TRBV27
ASSYRLKNTEAF NA TRBJ1-1 TRBV6-5
SVERQNYGYT NA TRBJ1-2 TRBV29-1
ASSDLAVNYGYT NA TRBJ1-2 TRBV6-1
ASSIRQGGYTEAF TRBD1 TRBJ1-1 TRBV6-5
ASSLGTGSTDTQY NA TRBJ2-3 TRBV7-7
ASSRDSNQPQH TRBD1 TRBJ1-5 TRBV9
AWTGQKTPNYNSPLH NA TRBJ1-6 TRBV30
ASSKGESTEAF NA TRBJ1-1 TRBV18
ASSGFSGGASEQY TRBD2 TRBJ2-7 TRBV9
ASSLSRDINSPLH NA TRBJ1-6 TRBV5-5
ASSLNFNEQF NA TRBJ2-1 TRBV5-1
ASSIDTPNEKLF NA TRBJ1-4 TRBV7-8
ASSVGLTGGIQY NA TRBJ2-4 TRBV9
ASSMNTEAF NA TRBJ1-1 TRBV27
ASSLTGAQGYGYT TRBD1 TRBJ1-2 TRBV11-2
ASSLLGAGNTIY NA TRBJ1-3 TRBV7-9
SANRGEAF TRBD1 TRBJ1-1 TRBV20-1
ASLDRGENYGYT TRBD1 TRBJ1-2 TRBV28
ASSLSENYGYT NA TRBJ1-2 TRBV27
ASSSSGQETQY TRBD2 TRBJ2-5 TRBV7-3
ASSFWGGGNEQF TRBD2 TRBJ2-1 TRBV7-2
ATSRVLGGETQY NA TRBJ2-5 TRBV15
ASSLSWQDYGYT NA TRBJ1-2 TRBV27
ASSSKLADTSTDTQY TRBD2 TRBJ2-3 TRBV5-4
ATQGNTEAF NA TRBJ1-1 TRBV6-6
ASSLSVQGNQPQH NA TRBJ1-5 TRBV5-5
ASSFTSRQGGVNTEAF NA TRBJ1-1 TRBV7-9
ASSQDASVLEQY NA TRBJ2-7 TRBV4-1
ASSVPSGGARETQY TRBD2 TRBJ2-5 TRBV9
ASSQDLGGGGWQSTEAF NA TRBJ1-1 TRBV14
ASSIWRDSNQPQH NA TRBJ1-5 TRBV19
ASSDVQTYEQY NA TRBJ2-7 TRBV2
ASSLALENRAYEQY NA TRBJ2-7 TRBV7-2
ASSSRGSEAF TRBD1 TRBJ1-1 TRBV5-1
ASSRRQGASEKLF TRBD1 TRBJ1-4 TRBV5-1
ASRARGQNYGYT TRBD1 TRBJ1-2 TRBV27
AGERESGEQY TRBD2 TRBJ2-7 TRBV30
ASSLRTSGRTVELF TRBD2 TRBJ2-2 TRBV11-3
ASSSGTFRNEQF NA TRBJ2-1 TRBV6-6